The rows below give T cell receptor beta chains drawn from one sample of a study of cytomegalovirus exposure and HLA in healthy donors. Assay used: immunoSEQ multiplex PCR; TCRdb lists only in-frame clones, some missing. Altogether about 160,000 clones are present, roughly 80% being singletons, with the ten largest covering 3.7%. Sequencing was carried out using PBMCs. These receptors were taken from a man younger than 40 in good health and CMV-seropositive. Both conserved end residues are part of each CDR3. D genes are given only for firm matches. The size entry is marked missing in some rows and otherwise reads once, few, many or a size class.

CASSSTGEGNTIYF TGTGCCAGCAGTTCCACAGGGGAAGGAAACACCATATATTTT TRBJ1-3 TRBD1 TRBV28 NA
CASSFPRQGVNEKLFF TGTGCCAGCAGTTTCCCTCGACAGGGGGTAAATGAAAAACTGTTTTTT TRBJ1-4 TRBD1 TRBV27 NA
CASSVARGKNTIYF TGTGCCAGCAGCGTAGCCAGGGGAAAAAACACCATATATTTT TRBJ1-3 NA TRBV9 NA
CASSTAQGAEAFF TGCGCCAGCAGCACAGCACAGGGGGCTGAAGCTTTCTTT TRBJ1-1 TRBD1 TRBV5-1 NA
CASSETGVNTEAFF TGTGCCAGCAGTGAAACAGGGGTGAACACTGAAGCTTTCTTT TRBJ1-1 TRBD1 TRBV6-1 NA
CASSVDSSYEQYF TGTGCCAGTAGCGTCGACAGCTCCTACGAGCAGTACTTC TRBJ2-7 NA TRBV19 few
CASSATGDRRDRGHSPLHF TGCGCCAGCAGCGCAACGGGGGATCGACGGGACAGGGGGCATTCACCCCTCCACTTT TRBJ1-6 TRBD1 TRBV5-1 NA
CASSDPSGTGELFF TGTGCCAGCAGTGACCCTAGCGGGACCGGGGAGCTGTTTTTT TRBJ2-2 TRBD2 TRBV2 NA
CASSLWTGFTGELFF TGTGCCAGCAGCTTATGGACAGGGTTTACCGGGGAGCTGTTTTTT TRBJ2-2 TRBD1 TRBV7-2 NA
CASRRGGTHTDTQYF TGTGCCAGCAGGCGCGGGGGGACACACACAGATACGCAGTATTTT TRBJ2-3 TRBD2 TRBV6-1 few
CASSRFGTIYREQFF TGTGCCAGCAGCCGCTTTGGGACTATCTACAGGGAGCAGTTCTTC TRBJ2-1 TRBD2 TRBV2 NA
CASRHEGVIQPQHF TGTGCCAGCAGGCACGAGGGCGTGATCCAGCCCCAGCATTTT TRBJ1-5 NA TRBV6-1 NA
CASIGQGVNTEAFF TGTGCCAGCATTGGACAGGGGGTCAACACTGAAGCTTTCTTT TRBJ1-1 TRBD1 TRBV2 few
CASSSGQGGNSPLHF TGTGCCAGCAGCTCGGGACAGGGGGGGAATTCACCCCTCCACTTT TRBJ1-6 TRBD1 TRBV5-8 NA
CASSLGTGSYNEQFF TGTGCCAGCAGCTTAGGCACGGGCTCCTACAATGAGCAGTTCTTC TRBJ2-1 NA TRBV7-9 NA
CGVAGVTDTQYF TGTGGGGTGGCGGGGGTAACAGATACGCAGTATTTT TRBJ2-3 TRBD2 TRBV28 few
CASYGEAETQYF TGTGCCAGCTATGGGGAGGCGGAGACCCAGTACTTC TRBJ2-5 NA TRBV2 NA
CASSFRQGYEQYF TGTGCCAGCAGTTTCAGACAGGGATACGAGCAGTACTTC TRBJ2-7 TRBD1 TRBV28 NA
CASSYIRGQGSTDTQYF TGTGCCAGCAGCTACATCCGGGGACAGGGTAGCACAGATACGCAGTATTTT TRBJ2-3 TRBD1 TRBV13 once
CASSPGTGRVTQYF TGTGCCAGCAGCCCCGGGACAGGGCGAGTGACCCAGTACTTC TRBJ2-5 TRBD1 TRBV7-2 NA
CAWSVLIGGFADTQYF TGTGCCTGGAGTGTACTTATCGGGGGGTTTGCAGATACGCAGTATTTT TRBJ2-3 TRBD2 TRBV30 NA
CASRLGTGSYEQYF TGTGCCAGCAGACTCGGGACAGGGTCCTACGAGCAGTACTTC TRBJ2-7 TRBD1 TRBV5-5 NA
CASSEERGAGDTQYF TGTGCCAGCAGTGAAGAGCGGGGGGCGGGAGATACGCAGTATTTT TRBJ2-3 TRBD2 TRBV2 NA
CASSYSGASNQPQHF TGTGCCAGCAGTTACTCAGGAGCCAGCAATCAGCCCCAGCATTTT TRBJ1-5 NA TRBV6-6 once
CASSFLAGGYEQYF TGTGCCAGCAGCTTTCTAGCGGGGGGATACGAGCAGTACTTC TRBJ2-7 TRBD2 TRBV7-2 once
CASSKGQGSNQPQHF TGCGCCAGCAGCAAGGGACAGGGGAGCAATCAGCCCCAGCATTTT TRBJ1-5 TRBD1 TRBV5-1 NA
CASSSDTAYEQYF TGCGCCAGCAGCTCGGACACCGCCTACGAGCAGTACTTC TRBJ2-7 NA TRBV5-1 NA
CASSHPLRGQGIYNEQFF TGCGCCAGCAGCCACCCCCTCCGGGGACAGGGTATTTACAATGAGCAGTTCTTC TRBJ2-1 TRBD1 TRBV4-1 once
CASSLATGSIDEQYF TGCGCCAGCAGCTTGGCCACAGGGAGTATCGACGAGCAGTACTTC TRBJ2-7 NA TRBV5-1 NA
CASKPTGIVQPQHF TGTGCCAGTAAACCCACAGGGATCGTTCAGCCCCAGCATTTT TRBJ1-5 NA TRBV19 NA
CASSLAYTGGFTEAFF TGTGCCAGCAGCTTAGCGTATACAGGGGGCTTTACTGAAGCTTTCTTT TRBJ1-1 TRBD1 TRBV7-9 NA
CASSFAGDMNTEAFF TGTGCCAGCAGCTTTGCAGGGGACATGAACACTGAAGCTTTCTTT TRBJ1-1 NA TRBV5-5 few
CASSLAGYYNEQFF TGTGCCAGCAGCTTAGCCGGGTACTACAATGAGCAGTTCTTC TRBJ2-1 NA TRBV7-9 NA
CAWSALAGLNTQYF TGTGCCTGGAGTGCTTTAGCGGGGTTAAATACGCAGTATTTT TRBJ2-3 TRBD2 TRBV30 few
CASSQASGGALETQYF TGTGCCAGCAGCCAAGCCAGCGGGGGGGCCCTTGAGACCCAGTACTTC TRBJ2-5 TRBD2 TRBV4-2 few
CATSGSYEQYF TGTGCCACCTCAGGAAGCTACGAGCAGTACTTC TRBJ2-7 NA TRBV25-1 NA
CATSRDLDYQETQYF TGTGCCACCAGCAGAGATTTAGACTACCAAGAGACCCAGTACTTC TRBJ2-5 NA TRBV15 NA
CASSLDTPYEQYF TGTGCCAGCAGCTTGGACACCCCCTACGAGCAGTACTTC TRBJ2-7 NA TRBV11-3 once
CASSLGTNDIKETQYF TGCGCCAGCAGCTTGGGGACAAACGACATTAAAGAGACCCAGTACTTC TRBJ2-5 NA TRBV5-1 NA
CASSFKGQGFNQPQHF TGTGCCAGCAGCTTTAAGGGACAGGGCTTCAATCAGCCCCAGCATTTT TRBJ1-5 TRBD1 TRBV5-6 NA
CASSELRRNTEAFF TGTGCCAGCAGTGAATTGCGTCGGAACACTGAAGCTTTCTTT TRBJ1-1 NA TRBV6-1 NA
CASTFGQSTGELFF TGTGCCAGTACCTTCGGACAAAGCACCGGGGAGCTGTTTTTT TRBJ2-2 NA TRBV19 NA
CASEHFLPGQGANGYTF TGTGCCAGCGAGCATTTTCTACCGGGACAGGGGGCAAATGGCTACACCTTC TRBJ1-2 TRBD1 TRBV7-9 few
CASSESQGADYEQYF TGCGCCAGCAGTGAGTCCCAGGGGGCGGACTACGAGCAGTACTTC TRBJ2-7 TRBD1 TRBV10-1 NA
CASSYLGRYYGYTF TGTGCCAGCAGTTACCTGGGGCGGTACTATGGCTACACCTTC TRBJ1-2 NA TRBV6-5 few
CASSIETSQPQHF TGTGCCAGTAGTATAGAGACAAGTCAGCCCCAGCATTTT TRBJ1-5 NA TRBV19 NA
CASSPRQANQPQHF TGTGCCAGCTCACCTCGACAGGCCAATCAGCCCCAGCATTTT TRBJ1-5 NA TRBV18 NA
CASRDEGGYTF TGTGCCAGCAGAGATGAGGGCGGCTACACCTTC TRBJ1-2 NA TRBV2 once
CASSWGQQNYGYTF TGTGCCAGCAGCTGGGGACAGCAGAACTATGGCTACACCTTC TRBJ1-2 TRBD1 TRBV5-6 NA
CASSLVGGQRNTEAFF TGTGCCAGCAGCTTAGTCGGCGGGCAAAGGAACACTGAAGCTTTCTTT TRBJ1-1 NA TRBV7-8 few
CASSQGRQTYEQYF TGCGCCAGCAGCCAAGGGCGACAGACTTACGAGCAGTACTTC TRBJ2-7 NA TRBV4-3 NA
CASTTSGETQYF TGTGCCAGCACGACTAGTGGAGAGACCCAGTACTTC TRBJ2-5 NA TRBV13 NA
CASTLDRILTYEQYF TGTGCCAGCACCCTGGACAGGATCCTCACCTACGAGCAGTACTTC TRBJ2-7 TRBD1 TRBV6-7 NA
CASSSRDRGIHEQYF TGTGCCAGCAGCTCCCGGGACAGGGGAATCCACGAGCAGTACTTC TRBJ2-7 TRBD1 TRBV5-4 NA